The source of this T cell receptor beta chain is a study of identical twins. The study's findings and limits: Models predicted too little out-of-frame TCR alpha sharing in monozygotic twins. Insertion counts were lower in abundant cord blood beta clonotypes, a trend that memory repertoires did not show.

Germline-derived CDR1 and CDR2 are SGHRS and YFSETQ. This CDR3 spans 14 amino acids. V gave up 2 bases and J gave up 5 bases; unmatched junction bases: 5. This clonotype was counted a few times. Its target is unknown. Healthy Caucasian individuals made up all the donors. With template switching, a universal primer site was added, and the cDNA carried unique molecular identifiers. Each CDR3 protein gets one entry after TCRdb re-called the 5' RACE reads with MiXCR. In the table there are roughly 250,000 distinct CDR3 sequences, over 11% of which are singletons. This clonotype was obtained from a woman between 18 and 30 years old in good health. The sample consisted of memory (CD45RO+) T cells sorted from blood. The rearrangement links TRBV5-1 to TRBJ2-3, with 7 bases that match TRBD1. The DNA of the CDR3 is TGCGCCAGCAGCTTTCTAGGGGGCATAGATACGCAGTATTTT. It specifies CASSFLGGIDTQYF.